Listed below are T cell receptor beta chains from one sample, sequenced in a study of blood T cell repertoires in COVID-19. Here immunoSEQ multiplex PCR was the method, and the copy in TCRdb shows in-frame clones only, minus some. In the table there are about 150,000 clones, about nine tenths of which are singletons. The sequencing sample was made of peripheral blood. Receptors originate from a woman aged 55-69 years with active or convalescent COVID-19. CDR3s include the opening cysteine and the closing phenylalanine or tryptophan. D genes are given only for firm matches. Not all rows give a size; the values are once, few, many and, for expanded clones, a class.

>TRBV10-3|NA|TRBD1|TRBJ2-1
TGTGCCATCAGTCAAAGTCCCGGGACAGGGGGCAACACCTACAATGAGCAGTTCTTC
CAISQSPGTGGNTYNEQFF
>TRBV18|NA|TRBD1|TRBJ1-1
TGTGCCAGCTCACTGGCGACAGGGGGCTATAGAACTGAAGCTTTCTTT
CASSLATGGYRTEAFF
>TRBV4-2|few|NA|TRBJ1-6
TGTGCCAGCAGCCGGAACAGGGCTGTAGATAATTCACCCCTCCACTTT
CASSRNRAVDNSPLHF
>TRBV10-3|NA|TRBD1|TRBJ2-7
TGTGCCATCAGTGAAGGGACAGGGACCTACGAGCAGTACTTC
CAISEGTGTYEQYF
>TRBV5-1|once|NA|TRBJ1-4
TGCGCCAGCAGGCCCCAGTCTGCAACTAATGAAAAACTGTTTTTT
CASRPQSATNEKLFF
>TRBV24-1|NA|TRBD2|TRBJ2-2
TGTGCCACCAGCCGGACTAGCGGGAACACCGGGGAGCTGTTTTTT
CATSRTSGNTGELFF
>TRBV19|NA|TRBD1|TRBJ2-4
TGTGCCAGTAGTACGGGGACAGGGGGCAAAAACATTCAGTACTTC
CASSTGTGGKNIQYF
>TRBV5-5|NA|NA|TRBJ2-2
TGTGCCAGCAGCTTGGGGGACACCAGTTCTCACACCGGGGAGCTGTTTTTT
CASSLGDTSSHTGELFF
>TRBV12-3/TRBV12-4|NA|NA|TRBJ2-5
TGTGCCAGCAGTTTAGCCCACGGGGAGACCCAGTACTTC
CASSLAHGETQYF
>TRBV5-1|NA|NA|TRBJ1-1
TGCGCCAGCAACGGCCTTGAGGGGAACACTGAAGCTTTCTTT
CASNGLEGNTEAFF
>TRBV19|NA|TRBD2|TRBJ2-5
TGTGCCAGTAAAAGGACTAGCGGGGGAGGCGTAGGAGAGACCCAGTACTTC
CASKRTSGGGVGETQYF
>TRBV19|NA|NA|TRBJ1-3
TGTGCCAGTAGTATAGATCCCAGGACTGGAAACACCATATATTTT
CASSIDPRTGNTIYF
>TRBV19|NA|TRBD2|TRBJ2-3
TGTGCCAGTAGTATACTTGCGGGGGGAGGGAGCACAGATACGCAGTATTTT
CASSILAGGGSTDTQYF
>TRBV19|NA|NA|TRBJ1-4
TGTGCCAGTGCGGGGACCCCCGCAACTAATGAAAAACTGTTTTTT
CASAGTPATNEKLFF
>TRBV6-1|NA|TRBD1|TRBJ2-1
TGTGCCAGCAGTGAACAAGAGACAGGGCCTAATGAGCAGTTCTTC
CASSEQETGPNEQFF
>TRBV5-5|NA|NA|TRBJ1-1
TGTGCCAGCAGCTTGAGTCAGGGGAACACTGAAGCTTTCTTT
CASSLSQGNTEAFF
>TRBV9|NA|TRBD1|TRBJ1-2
TGTGCCAGCAGCGTAGACGGGACAGGGGAGGGCTACACCTTC
CASSVDGTGEGYTF
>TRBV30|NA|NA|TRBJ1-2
TGTGCCGGCTTACAGGGTGGTGGACCCAGCTACACCTTC
CAGLQGGGPSYTF
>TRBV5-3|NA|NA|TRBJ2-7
TGTGCCAGAAGCTTGGCTGACAGGCAAAGCCCCTACGAGCAGTACTTC
CARSLADRQSPYEQYF
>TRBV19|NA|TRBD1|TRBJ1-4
TGTGCCAGTCTGACAGGGGTGAGAGAAAAACTGTTTTTT
CASLTGVREKLFF
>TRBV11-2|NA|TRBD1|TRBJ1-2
TGTGCCAGCAGCTTGACAGGGGGCACGAGAGGCTACACCTTC
CASSLTGGTRGYTF
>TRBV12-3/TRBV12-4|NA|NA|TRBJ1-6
TGTGCCAGCAGTTTAGCCATGTCACCCCTCCACTTT
CASSLAMSPLHF